Listed below are T cell receptor beta chains from one sample, sequenced in a study of shared clonotypes between healthy human individuals. TCRdb keeps only in-frame clones here, not all; method: immunoSEQ multiplex PCR. The sample carries more than 2,000,000 clones, around 94% recorded once. The material sequenced was naive CD4+ T cells sorted from blood. Receptor source: a man in his late teens or twenties in good health. Each CDR3 is given with its conserved first and last residue. The order of the fields is J gene, V gene, D gene, clone size, CDR3 protein, CDR3 DNA. The D gene is left open where the match is weak. Some rows have no size entry. The others give once, few or many, or a class for an expanded clone.

j_gene: TRBJ1-2; v_gene: TRBV2; d_gene: .; abundance: few; CDR3aa: CASGRASLGYGYTF; CDR3nt: TGTGCCAGCGGACGGGCGTCCCTGGGCTATGGCTACACCTTC
j_gene: TRBJ2-3; v_gene: TRBV7-2; d_gene: TRBD2; abundance: .; CDR3aa: CASSLGGTSFDTQYF; CDR3nt: TGTGCCAGCAGCTTGGGCGGGACTAGCTTCGATACGCAGTATTTT
j_gene: TRBJ1-5; v_gene: TRBV5-6; d_gene: TRBD1; abundance: .; CDR3aa: CASSWGQGRQPQHF; CDR3nt: TGTGCCAGCAGCTGGGGACAGGGGCGGCAGCCCCAGCATTTT
j_gene: TRBJ2-7; v_gene: TRBV29-1; d_gene: .; abundance: .; CDR3aa: CSVLHQSTYEQYF; CDR3nt: TGCAGCGTTCTCCATCAGAGTACCTACGAGCAGTACTTC
j_gene: TRBJ1-2; v_gene: TRBV27; d_gene: .; abundance: .; CDR3aa: CASGEGFYYGYTF; CDR3nt: TGTGCCAGCGGGGAGGGCTTCTACTATGGCTACACCTTC
j_gene: TRBJ1-6; v_gene: TRBV30; d_gene: .; abundance: .; CDR3aa: CAWSVQVISSYNSPLHF; CDR3nt: TGTGCCTGGAGTGTACAGGTGATCAGCTCCTATAATTCACCCCTCCACTTT
j_gene: TRBJ1-3; v_gene: TRBV7-9; d_gene: .; abundance: .; CDR3aa: CASSLEKSTGNTIYF; CDR3nt: TGTGCCAGCAGCTTGGAGAAATCTACAGGAAACACCATATATTTT
j_gene: TRBJ1-3; v_gene: TRBV15; d_gene: .; abundance: .; CDR3aa: CATSRDRASSGNTIYF; CDR3nt: TGTGCCACCAGCAGAGATAGGGCCTCATCTGGAAACACCATATATTTT
j_gene: TRBJ2-1; v_gene: TRBV28; d_gene: TRBD2; abundance: .; CDR3aa: CASSPGLAGYYEQFF; CDR3nt: TGTGCCAGCAGTCCCGGCTTAGCGGGGTATTATGAGCAGTTCTTC
j_gene: TRBJ2-2; v_gene: TRBV6-5; d_gene: .; abundance: .; CDR3aa: CASSVVTGELFF; CDR3nt: TGTGCCAGCAGTGTAGTCACCGGGGAGCTGTTTTTT
j_gene: TRBJ1-3; v_gene: TRBV29-1; d_gene: .; abundance: once; CDR3aa: CSVGRGDTIYF; CDR3nt: TGCAGCGTGGGGAGAGGAGACACCATATATTTT
j_gene: TRBJ1-2; v_gene: TRBV6-6; d_gene: TRBD1; abundance: .; CDR3aa: CASIEGTGDYGYTF; CDR3nt: TGTGCCAGCATTGAGGGGACAGGAGACTATGGCTACACCTTC
j_gene: TRBJ1-4; v_gene: TRBV5-5; d_gene: .; abundance: .; CDR3aa: CASSLERFTEKLFF; CDR3nt: TGTGCCAGCAGCTTGGAACGGTTTACTGAAAAACTGTTTTTT